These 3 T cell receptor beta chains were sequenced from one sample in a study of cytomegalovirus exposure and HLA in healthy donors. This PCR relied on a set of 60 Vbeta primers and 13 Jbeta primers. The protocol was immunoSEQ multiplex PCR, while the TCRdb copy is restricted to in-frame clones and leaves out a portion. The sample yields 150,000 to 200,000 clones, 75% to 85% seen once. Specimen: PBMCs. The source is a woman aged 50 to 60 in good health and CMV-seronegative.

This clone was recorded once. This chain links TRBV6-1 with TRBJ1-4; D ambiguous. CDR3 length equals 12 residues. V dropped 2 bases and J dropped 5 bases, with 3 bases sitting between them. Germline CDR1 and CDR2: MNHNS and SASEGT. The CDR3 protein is CASSELNEKLFF. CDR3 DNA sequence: TGTGCCAGCAGTGAATTAAATGAAAAACTGTTTTTT.

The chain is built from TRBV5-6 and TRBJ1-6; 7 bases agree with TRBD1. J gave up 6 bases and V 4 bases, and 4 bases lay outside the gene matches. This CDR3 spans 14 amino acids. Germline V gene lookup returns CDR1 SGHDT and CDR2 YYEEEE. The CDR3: CASSLQGVNSPLHF. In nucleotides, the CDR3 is TGTGCCAGCAGCCTTCAGGGGGTTAATTCACCCCTCCACTTT.

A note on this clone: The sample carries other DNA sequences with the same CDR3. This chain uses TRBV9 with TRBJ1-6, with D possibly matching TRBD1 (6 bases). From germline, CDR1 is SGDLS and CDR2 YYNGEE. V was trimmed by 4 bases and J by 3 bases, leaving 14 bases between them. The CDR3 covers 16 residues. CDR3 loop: CASSSTTGNYNSPLHF. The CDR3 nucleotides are TGTGCCAGCAGCAGCACGACAGGAAACTATAATTCACCCCTCCACTTT.